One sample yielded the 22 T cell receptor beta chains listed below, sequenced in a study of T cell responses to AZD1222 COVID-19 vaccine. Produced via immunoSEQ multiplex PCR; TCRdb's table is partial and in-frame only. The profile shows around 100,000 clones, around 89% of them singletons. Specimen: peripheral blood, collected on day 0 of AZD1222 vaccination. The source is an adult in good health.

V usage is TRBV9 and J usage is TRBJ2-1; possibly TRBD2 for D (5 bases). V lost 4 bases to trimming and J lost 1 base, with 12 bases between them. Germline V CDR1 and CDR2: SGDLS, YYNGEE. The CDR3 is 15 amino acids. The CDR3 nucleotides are TGTGCCAGCAGCCCACGGGGTCTTTCCTACAATGAGCAGTTCTTC. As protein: CASSPRGLSYNEQFF.

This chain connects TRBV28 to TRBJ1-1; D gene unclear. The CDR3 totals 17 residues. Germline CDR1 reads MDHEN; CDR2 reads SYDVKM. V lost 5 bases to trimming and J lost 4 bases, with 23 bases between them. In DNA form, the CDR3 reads TGTGCCAGCAGTCCTGCCAGCCCGGGCTCACCGGGCACTGAAGCTTTCTTT. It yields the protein CASSPASPGSPGTEAFF. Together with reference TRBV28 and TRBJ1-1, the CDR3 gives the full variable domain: DVKVTQSSRYLVKRTGEKVFLECVQDMDHENMFWYRQDPGLGLRLIYFSYDVKMKEKGDIPEGYSVSREKKERFSLILESASTNQTSMYLCASSPASPGSPGTEAFFGQGTRLTVV.

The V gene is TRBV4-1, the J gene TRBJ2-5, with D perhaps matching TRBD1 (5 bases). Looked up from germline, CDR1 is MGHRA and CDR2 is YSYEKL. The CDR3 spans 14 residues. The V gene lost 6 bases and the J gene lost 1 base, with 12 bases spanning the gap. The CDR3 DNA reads TGCGCCAGCAGAGGACAACAGCCCCAAGAGACCCAGTACTTC. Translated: CASRGQQPQETQYF.

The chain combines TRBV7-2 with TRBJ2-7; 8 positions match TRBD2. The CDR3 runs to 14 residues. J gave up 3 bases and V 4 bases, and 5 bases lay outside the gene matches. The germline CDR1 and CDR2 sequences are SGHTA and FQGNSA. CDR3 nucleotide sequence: TGTGCCAGCAGCTCGGGACTAGGAAGCTACGAGCAGTACTTC. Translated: CASSSGLGSYEQYF.

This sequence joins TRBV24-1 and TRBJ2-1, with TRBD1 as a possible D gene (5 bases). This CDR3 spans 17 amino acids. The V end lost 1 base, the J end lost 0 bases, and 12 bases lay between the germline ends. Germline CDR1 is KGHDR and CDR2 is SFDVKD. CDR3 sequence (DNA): TGTGCCACCAGTGATTTAGGTCAGGGATCCTCCTACAATGAGCAGTTCTTC. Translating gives CATSDLGQGSSYNEQFF.

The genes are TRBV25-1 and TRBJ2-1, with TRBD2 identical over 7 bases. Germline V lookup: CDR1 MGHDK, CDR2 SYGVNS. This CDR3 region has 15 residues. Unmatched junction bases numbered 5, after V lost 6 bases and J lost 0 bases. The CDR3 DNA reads TGTGCCAGCAGACCCACGGGGGGCTCCTACAATGAGCAGTTCTTC. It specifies CASRPTGGSYNEQFF.

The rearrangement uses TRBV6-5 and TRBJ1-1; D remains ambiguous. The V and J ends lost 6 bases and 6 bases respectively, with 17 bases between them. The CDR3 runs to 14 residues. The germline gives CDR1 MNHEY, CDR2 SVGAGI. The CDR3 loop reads CASSSPPRYPEAFF. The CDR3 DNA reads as TGTGCCAGCAGCTCCCCCCCCAGGTATCCTGAAGCTTTCTTT.

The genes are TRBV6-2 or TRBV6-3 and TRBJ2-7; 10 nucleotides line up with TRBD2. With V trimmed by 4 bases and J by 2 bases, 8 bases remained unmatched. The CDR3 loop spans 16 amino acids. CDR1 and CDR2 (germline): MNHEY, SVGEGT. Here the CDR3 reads CASSSGLAARAYEQYF. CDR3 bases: TGTGCCAGCAGTTCCGGACTAGCGGCCCGAGCCTACGAGCAGTACTTC.

The CDR3 sequence: CASSQGLIAGGYHTQYF. In nucleotides, the CDR3 is TGTGCCAGCAGCCAAGGTTTAATAGCGGGAGGGTATCATACGCAGTATTTT. The chain joins TRBV3-1 (or the pseudogene TRBV3-2) to TRBJ2-3; 11 positions agree with TRBD2. The V segment lost 1 base and the J segment 7 bases; nucleotides outside the gene matches: 10. In germline, CDR1 is LGHDT, CDR2 YNNKEL (reference sequence). CDR3 size: 17 residues.

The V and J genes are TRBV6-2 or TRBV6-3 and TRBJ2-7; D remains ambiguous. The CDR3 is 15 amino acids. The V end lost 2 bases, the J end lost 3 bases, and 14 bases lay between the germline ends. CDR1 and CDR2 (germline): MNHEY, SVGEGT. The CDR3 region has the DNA TGTGCCAGCAGTTACCCCACCCCAGCTGACTACGAGCAGTACTTC. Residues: CASSYPTPADYEQYF.

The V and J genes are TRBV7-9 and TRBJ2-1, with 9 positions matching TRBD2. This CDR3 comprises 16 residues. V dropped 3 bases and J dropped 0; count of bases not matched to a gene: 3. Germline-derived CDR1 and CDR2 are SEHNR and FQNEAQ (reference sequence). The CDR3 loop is CASSLGSGSSYNEQFF. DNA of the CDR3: TGTGCCAGCAGCTTGGGTAGCGGGAGCTCCTACAATGAGCAGTTCTTC.

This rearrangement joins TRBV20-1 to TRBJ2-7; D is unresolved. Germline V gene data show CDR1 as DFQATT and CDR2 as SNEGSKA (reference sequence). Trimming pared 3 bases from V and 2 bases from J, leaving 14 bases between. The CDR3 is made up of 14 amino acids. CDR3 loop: CSASESLRTYEQYF. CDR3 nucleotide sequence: TGCAGTGCTAGTGAGTCTTTAAGGACCTACGAGCAGTACTTC.

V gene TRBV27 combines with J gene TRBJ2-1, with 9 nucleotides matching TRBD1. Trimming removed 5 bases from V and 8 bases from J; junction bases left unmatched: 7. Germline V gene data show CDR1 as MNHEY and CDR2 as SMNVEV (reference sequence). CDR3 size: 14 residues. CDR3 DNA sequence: TGTGCCAGCAGTAGGACAGGGGTTGGGCATGAGCAGTTCTTC. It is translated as CASSRTGVGHEQFF.

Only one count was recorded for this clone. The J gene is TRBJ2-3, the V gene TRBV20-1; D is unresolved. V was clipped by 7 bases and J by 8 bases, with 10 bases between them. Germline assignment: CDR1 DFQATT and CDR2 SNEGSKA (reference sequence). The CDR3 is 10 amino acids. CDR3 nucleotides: TGCAGTGGCGCCAGGCTTACGCAGTATTTT. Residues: CSGARLTQYF.

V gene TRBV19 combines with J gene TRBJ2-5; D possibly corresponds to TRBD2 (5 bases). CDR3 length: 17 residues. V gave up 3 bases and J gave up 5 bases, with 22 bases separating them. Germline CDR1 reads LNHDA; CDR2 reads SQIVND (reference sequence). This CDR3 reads CASSMDSIGPLRETQYF. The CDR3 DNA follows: TGTGCCAGTAGTATGGACTCGATTGGGCCTTTGAGGGAGACCCAGTACTTC.

This CDR3 is CASTDRGVTDTQYF. The CDR3 DNA reads TGCGCCAGCACCGACAGGGGGGTCACAGATACGCAGTATTTT. This chain connects TRBV5-1 to TRBJ2-3; TRBD1 aligns across 9 bases. The germline V gene has CDR1 SGHRS and CDR2 YFSETQ. The CDR3 is 14 amino acids. Trimming at V came to 6 bases and at J to 2 bases, leaving 4 bases not matched to a gene.

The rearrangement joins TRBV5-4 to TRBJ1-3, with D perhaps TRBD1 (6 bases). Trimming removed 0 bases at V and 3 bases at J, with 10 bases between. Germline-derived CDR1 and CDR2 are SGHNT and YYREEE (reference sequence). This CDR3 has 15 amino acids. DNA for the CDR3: TGTGCCAGCAGCTTGGGGGGGGCTGGTGGAAACACCATATATTTT. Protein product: CASSLGGAGGNTIYF.

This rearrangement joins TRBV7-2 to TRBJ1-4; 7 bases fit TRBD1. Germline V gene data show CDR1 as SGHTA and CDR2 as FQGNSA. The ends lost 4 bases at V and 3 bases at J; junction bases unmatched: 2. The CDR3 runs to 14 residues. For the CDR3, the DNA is TGTGCCAGCAGCTACAGGGGTCCTAATGAAAAACTGTTTTTT. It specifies CASSYRGPNEKLFF.

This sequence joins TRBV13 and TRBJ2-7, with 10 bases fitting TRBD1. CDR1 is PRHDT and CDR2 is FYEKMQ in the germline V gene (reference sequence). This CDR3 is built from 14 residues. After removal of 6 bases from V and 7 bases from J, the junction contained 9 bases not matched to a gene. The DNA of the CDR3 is TGTGCCAGCAGATGGGGACAGGGGTCTCGGGAGCAGTACTTC. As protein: CASRWGQGSREQYF.

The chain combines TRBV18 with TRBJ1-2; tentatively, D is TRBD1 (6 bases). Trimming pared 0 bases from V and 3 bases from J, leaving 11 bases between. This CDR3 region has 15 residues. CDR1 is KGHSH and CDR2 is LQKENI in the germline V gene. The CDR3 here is CASSPPGQGDYGYTF. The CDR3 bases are TGTGCCAGCTCACCACCGGGACAAGGGGACTATGGCTACACCTTC.

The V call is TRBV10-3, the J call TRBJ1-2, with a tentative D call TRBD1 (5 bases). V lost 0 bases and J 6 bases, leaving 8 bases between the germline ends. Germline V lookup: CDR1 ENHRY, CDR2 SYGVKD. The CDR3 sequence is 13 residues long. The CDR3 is CAISESGVDGYTF. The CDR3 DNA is TGTGCCATCAGTGAGTCGGGGGTCGATGGCTACACCTTC.

CDR3 sequence reads: CASSSLAGADTQYF. The CDR3 bases are TGTGCCAGCAGTTCTTTGGCGGGAGCCGATACGCAGTATTTT. This chain joins TRBV6-2 or TRBV6-3 and TRBJ2-3; 7 bases agree with TRBD2. Germline CDR1 and CDR2: MNHEY and SVGEGT. V lost 4 bases to trimming and J lost 6 bases; unmatched junction nucleotides: 7. The CDR3 extends over 14 amino acids.